Presented here are 27 T cell receptor beta chains from one specimen sequenced in a study of cytomegalovirus exposure and HLA in healthy donors. Libraries were prepared by immunoSEQ multiplex PCR; TCRdb keeps only in-frame clonotypes and omits some of them. The sample has about 180,000 clones, 85% seen once. The sample was PBMCs. The receptor source for this set is a man younger than 35 in good health and CMV-seropositive.

This chain links TRBV7-9 with TRBJ2-3; 12 nucleotides line up with TRBD2. The CDR3 totals 15 residues. The germline V gene has CDR1 SEHNR and CDR2 FQNEAQ (reference sequence). The J segment lost 3 bases and the V segment lost 6 bases, leaving 4 bases of the junction unmatched. CDR3 DNA sequence: TGTGCCAGCAGATCGCTAGCGGGAGGGACAGATACGCAGTATTTT. It encodes CASRSLAGGTDTQYF.

The chain joins TRBV28 to TRBJ1-2; 11 nucleotides match TRBD1. Trimming took 5 bases from V and 8 from J; bases not matched to a gene: 7. Germline CDR1 reads MDHEN; CDR2 reads SYDVKM. The CDR3 runs to 14 residues. The CDR3 DNA sequence: TGTGCCAGCAGTAGCGGACAGGGGGCCTACGGCTACACCTTC. It encodes CASSSGQGAYGYTF.

This clone was picked up a small number of times. This chain uses TRBV28 with TRBJ2-7; TRBD1 matches at 9 bases. Per germline, CDR1 MDHEN and CDR2 SYDVKM. This CDR3 contains 13 residues. The V gene end was trimmed by 7 bases and the J gene end by 1 base; junction bases not matched to a gene: 2. CDR3 sequence: CASTGTGSYEQYF. CDR3 nucleotides: TGTGCCAGCACCGGGACAGGGTCCTACGAGCAGTACTTC.

This clone was found a few times. The chain is built from TRBV5-4 and TRBJ2-3; 8 bases fit TRBD1. Germline V gene data show CDR1 as SGHNT and CDR2 as YYREEE (reference sequence). This CDR3 contains 13 residues. V shed 4 bases, J shed 5 bases, and the junction held 3 bases outside the gene matches. The CDR3 region has the DNA TGTGCCAGCAGCGTGACAGGGGAAGATACGCAGTATTTT. Protein sequence: CASSVTGEDTQYF.

The V and J genes are TRBV30 and TRBJ2-2; 7 nucleotides agree with TRBD1. Germline V gives CDR1 GTSNPN, CDR2 SVGIG (reference sequence). The CDR3 is 13 amino acids. Trimming at V came to 2 bases and at J to 7 bases, leaving 4 bases not matched to a gene. The CDR3 nucleotides read TGTGCCTGGAGTCGACAGGGTTTCGGGGAGCTGTTTTTT. Its protein product is CAWSRQGFGELFF.

This clone has a single count. This rearrangement joins TRBV15 to TRBJ2-3; D is perhaps TRBD2 (6 bases). Per germline, CDR1 LNHNV and CDR2 YYDKDF (reference sequence). This CDR3 has 15 amino acids. Trimming took off 1 base at V and 2 bases at J, with 10 bases between the two ends. The CDR3 region is CATSRGGLDTDTQYF. The CDR3 region has the DNA TGTGCCACCAGCAGAGGGGGACTTGACACAGATACGCAGTATTTT.

This chain uses TRBV18 with TRBJ1-2; 9 nucleotides align to TRBD1. CDR1 and CDR2 from the germline V gene are KGHSH and LQKENI. The CDR3 contains 18 residues. Losses at the gene ends were 2 bases for V and 4 bases for J; bases not matched to a gene: 14. CDR3 nucleotide sequence: TGTGCCAGCTCACCAAGTCCGGGACAGGGAGCTATCGGCTATGGCTACACCTTC. Translating gives CASSPSPGQGAIGYGYTF.

This clone was picked up a small number of times. CDR3 loop: CASDRGPHTEAFF. The CDR3 DNA reads as TGTGCCAGCGATCGGGGTCCGCACACTGAAGCTTTCTTT. The rearrangement joins TRBV6-1 to TRBJ1-1; no clear D gene. V was cut by 8 bases and J by 3 bases, with 13 bases left in between. The CDR3 runs to 13 residues. Germline V gene sequence: CDR1 MNHNS, CDR2 SASEGT.

The chain uses TRBV9 and TRBJ1-1; D remains ambiguous. The CDR3 is 13 residues long. The germline CDR1 and CDR2 sequences are SGDLS and YYNGEE. V lost 0 bases to trimming and J lost 10 bases, with 13 bases between them. This CDR3 reads CASSVGTSSLAFF. CDR3 bases: TGTGCCAGCAGCGTAGGAACTAGCTCGTTAGCTTTCTTT.

This clone was recorded only once. This rearrangement joins TRBV11-3 to TRBJ1-1; D ambiguous. Trimming left V 4 bases short and J 5 bases short, with 14 bases between. There are 14 residues in the CDR3. CDR1 SGHNT and CDR2 YENEEA come from the germline V gene. In nucleotides, the CDR3 is TGTGCCAGCAGCTCAAGAGAGAAGGAGACTGAAGCTTTCTTT. Protein sequence: CASSSREKETEAFF.

This clone was detected only once. CDR3 sequence: CASSGWADGYGYTF. The CDR3 DNA reads TGTGCCAGCAGCGGATGGGCAGACGGCTATGGCTACACCTTC. This chain joins TRBV11-1 and TRBJ1-2; D remains unclear. The length of the CDR3 is 14 residues. Germline V gene sequence: CDR1 SGHAT, CDR2 FQDESV (reference sequence). Trimming stripped 5 bases from V and 4 bases from J, with 14 bases between.

The V call is TRBV4-1, the J call TRBJ2-3; no firm D call. Looked up from germline, CDR1 is MGHRA and CDR2 is YSYEKL. The CDR3 is 16 residues long. V dropped 1 base and J dropped 2 bases, with 13 bases sitting between them. The CDR3 loop is CASSQVVQSSTDTQYF. As DNA, the CDR3 is TGCGCCAGCAGCCAAGTGGTACAGAGTTCCACAGATACGCAGTATTTT.

This clone has just one count. V and J are TRBV2 and TRBJ1-6; maybe TRBD1 (5 bases). Germline loops: CDR1 SNHLY, CDR2 FYNNEI. Trimming shortened V by 7 bases and J by 7 bases, and 14 bases separated the two germline ends. The CDR3 runs 14 residues. CDR3 loop: CASKMWAGNSPLHF. CDR3 nucleotides: TGTGCCAGCAAGATGTGGGCAGGGAATTCACCCCTCCACTTT.

The gene calls are TRBV28 and TRBJ1-1; D remains ambiguous. V lost 7 bases to trimming and J lost 8 bases, with 20 bases between them. Germline CDR1 reads MDHEN; CDR2 reads SYDVKM. This CDR3 has 14 amino acids. This CDR3 reads CASTPGGKRAEAFF. The CDR3 nucleotides read TGTGCCAGCACCCCGGGAGGGAAGAGGGCCGAAGCTTTCTTT.

This sequence joins TRBV5-1 and TRBJ2-5; D perhaps matches TRBD2 (5 bases). The germline gives CDR1 SGHRS, CDR2 YFSETQ. The CDR3 totals 15 residues. Deletions cut 3 bases from V and 5 bases from J, with 17 bases between. CDR3 sequence reads: CASSYTTGTQETQYF. The CDR3 DNA is TGCGCCAGCAGCTATACAACGGGAACCCAGGAGACCCAGTACTTC.

The gene calls are TRBV7-9 and TRBJ2-7, with D possibly being TRBD1 (5 bases). V was pared by 1 base and J by 3 bases, with 10 bases between. The length of the CDR3 is 14 residues. From germline, CDR1 is SEHNR and CDR2 FQNEAQ (reference sequence). This chain's CDR3 is CASSLGAGHYEQYF. CDR3 sequence (DNA): TGTGCCAGCAGCTTAGGTGCAGGACACTACGAGCAGTACTTC.

This clone has just a few counts. This chain uses TRBV27 with TRBJ1-2; TRBD1 matches 12 bases. V lost 5 bases, J lost 8 bases, and 3 bases stayed unmatched. The CDR3 contains 13 residues. Per the germline V gene, CDR1 is MNHEY and CDR2 is SMNVEV (reference sequence). The CDR3 DNA follows: TGTGCCAGCAGTCCTGGGACAGGGGGCGGCTACACCTTC. It translates to CASSPGTGGGYTF.

The gene calls are TRBV7-6 and TRBJ2-1; 13 nucleotides line up with TRBD2. V lost 1 base, J lost 9 bases, and 6 bases stayed unmatched. The CDR3 is made up of 16 amino acids. The V gene's germline CDR1 is SGHVS and CDR2 FNYEAQ. In DNA, the CDR3 is TGTGCCAGCAGCTTAGAGGGACTAGCGGGGCGGGGTGAGCAGTTCTTC. Amino acids: CASSLEGLAGRGEQFF. The entire variable domain, with the rest obtained from reference TRBV7-6 and TRBJ2-1, is as follows: GAGVSQSPRYKVTKRGQDVALRCDPISGHVSLYWYRQALGQGPEFLTYFNYEAQQDKSGLPNDRFSAERPEGSISTLTIQRTEQRDSAMYRCASSLEGLAGRGEQFFGPGTRLTVL.

The gene calls are TRBV4-2 and TRBJ2-1; no firm D call. Trimming stripped 0 bases from V and 7 bases from J, with 13 bases between. Germline V gene lookup returns CDR1 LGHNA and CDR2 YNFKEQ. The CDR3 is 15 amino acids. The CDR3 bases are TGTGCCAGCAGCCAAGAGGTAGGAGTAAGGAATGAGCAGTTCTTC. Its protein product is CASSQEVGVRNEQFF.

The chain couples TRBV5-4 to TRBJ1-1, with D uncertain. This CDR3 is 11 amino acids long. Germline V gene sequence: CDR1 SGHNT, CDR2 YYREEE (reference sequence). V was shortened by 2 bases and J by 9 bases, with 8 bases between the two germline ends. CDR3 nucleotide sequence: TGTGCCAGCAGCTTCCGAGGGAAAGCTTTCTTT. Protein product: CASSFRGKAFF.

The chain carries TRBV29-1 and TRBJ2-7; 10 nucleotides agree with TRBD1. The V gene's germline CDR1 is SQVTM and CDR2 ANQGSEA. V shed 5 bases and J 0 bases; nucleotides not matched to a gene: 7. The CDR3 runs to 15 residues. CDR3 in DNA: TGCAGCGTTCGACCTGGGACAGGGGCCTCCTACGAGCAGTACTTC. This encodes CSVRPGTGASYEQYF.

The V gene is TRBV6-5, the J gene TRBJ2-3; D perhaps matches TRBD2 (6 bases). This CDR3 comprises 15 residues. The V gene lost 0 bases and the J gene lost 1 base, with 8 bases spanning the gap. Germline CDR1 is MNHEY and CDR2 is SVGAGI. The chain's CDR3 is CASSYSGGRTDTQYF. The DNA for the CDR3 is TGTGCCAGCAGTTACTCCGGGGGTCGCACAGATACGCAGTATTTT.

This chain joins TRBV19 and TRBJ1-1; the match to TRBD1 covers 7 bases. V shed 3 bases, J shed 7 bases, and the junction held 11 bases outside the gene matches. The CDR3 loop spans 15 amino acids. CDR1 and CDR2 from the germline V gene are LNHDA and SQIVND (reference sequence). CDR3 DNA sequence: TGTGCCAGTAGTATTGGTGACAGGGCTAAGGTTGAAGCTTTCTTT. As protein: CASSIGDRAKVEAFF.

The chain is built from TRBV9 and TRBJ2-2; D perhaps matches TRBD2 (6 bases). Germline V CDR1 and CDR2: SGDLS, YYNGEE. There are 15 residues in the CDR3. Trimming took off 4 bases at V and 1 base at J, with 11 bases between the two ends. The CDR3 protein is CASSSRLVNTGELFF. As DNA, the CDR3 is TGTGCCAGCAGCTCCCGACTAGTGAACACCGGGGAGCTGTTTTTT.

This clone was observed once. A much larger clone differs from this one at a single base, so this may be a read error. Other DNA sequences in this sample translate to the same CDR3. V usage is TRBV5-1 and J usage is TRBJ1-1; D is unclear. V lost 4 bases and J 0 bases, leaving 10 bases between the germline ends. Germline V CDR1 and CDR2: SGHRS, YFSETQ. The CDR3 has 14 amino acids. The CDR3 DNA sequence: TGCGCCAGCAGCCCCTTCGGTATGAACACTGAAGCTTTCTTT. This encodes CASSPFGMNTEAFF.

The rearrangement joins TRBV2 to TRBJ2-2; D possibly corresponds to TRBD1 (5 bases). This CDR3 has 13 amino acids. Germline V gives CDR1 SNHLY, CDR2 FYNNEI. V was trimmed by 4 bases and J by 6 bases, leaving 9 bases between them. The CDR3, as DNA: TGTGCCAGCAGTGTCCAGGGATCCGGGGAGCTGTTTTTT. Translation: CASSVQGSGELFF.

V is TRBV25-1 and J is TRBJ2-5; D uncertain. Deletions cut 6 bases from V and 0 bases from J, with 2 bases between. Germline assignment: CDR1 MGHDK and CDR2 SYGVNS. The CDR3 consists of 11 residues. The DNA of the CDR3 is TGTGCCAGCAGCAACCAAGAGACCCAGTACTTC. Translating gives CASSNQETQYF.